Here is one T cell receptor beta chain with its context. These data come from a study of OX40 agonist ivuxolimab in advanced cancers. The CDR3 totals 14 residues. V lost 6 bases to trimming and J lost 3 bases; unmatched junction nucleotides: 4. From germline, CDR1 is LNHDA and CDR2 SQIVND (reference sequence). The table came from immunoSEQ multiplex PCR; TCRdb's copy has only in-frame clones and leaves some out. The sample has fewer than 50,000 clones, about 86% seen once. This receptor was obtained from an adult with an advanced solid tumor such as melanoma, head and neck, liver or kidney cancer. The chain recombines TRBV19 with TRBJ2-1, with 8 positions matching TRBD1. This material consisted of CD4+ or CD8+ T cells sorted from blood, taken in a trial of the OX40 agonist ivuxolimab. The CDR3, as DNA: TGTGCCAGTAGCGACAGGGGCGGCTACAATGAGCAGTTCTTC. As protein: CASSDRGGYNEQFF.